This TCR beta chain originates from a study of cytomegalovirus exposure and HLA in healthy donors. Background on the study: Roughly 85 million unique TCRs from HLA-typed donors made up an early data release.

V was shortened by 0 bases and J by 6 bases, with 10 bases between the two germline ends. The CDR3 is 14 residues long. Germline loops: CDR1 SGDLS, CDR2 YYNGEE. Study-wide results and limits: Indistinguishable V segments, including TRBV6-2 and TRBV6-3, were excluded. At a 0.05 false discovery rate, a later analysis found 16,951 TCR beta sequences to be associated with HLA alleles. A later analysis reportedly found fewer N-insertions in an Asian-associated ancestry cluster than the approximately 660-donor mean.

In the PCR, 60 Vbeta and 13 Jbeta primers were used. Clones were sequenced by immunoSEQ multiplex PCR, and TCRdb holds only the in-frame ones, with some missing. The table records some 90,000 clones, about 80% of them present only once. This clone has more than one count but fewer than ten. Antigen unknown. The sequencing sample was made of PBMCs. This sequence originates from a young man in good health and CMV-seronegative. The chain recombines TRBV9 with TRBJ1-5; D is unclear. CDR3 bases: TGTGCCAGCAGCGTAGGCCCAGGCTTTCAGCCCCAGCATTTT. Protein product: CASSVGPGFQPQHF.